This T cell receptor (beta chain) came from a study of cytomegalovirus exposure and HLA in healthy donors. Study-wide context: A prior analysis found 117 million unique TCR beta sequences from some 190 million T cells. General observations from the study: As a later analysis showed, a missense DCLRE1C variant was linked to trimming of TCR beta V- and J-genes. Usually a TCR sequence was rare, but some public TCRs were found in many donors.

Points on this clone: Its antigen is unidentified.

The PCR was carried out with 60 Vbeta primers and 13 Jbeta primers. This table comes from immunoSEQ multiplex PCR, and its TCRdb copy is limited to in-frame clones, with some not included. This table has about 110,000 clones, 75% appearing once. Germline V gene data show CDR1 as SGHRS and CDR2 as YFSETQ. This CDR3 region has 17 residues. With V trimmed by 0 bases and J by 5 bases, 12 bases remained unmatched. Though nominally healthy at sampling, donors likely had unrecorded immune exposures. This receptor was identified in a man in his forties in good health and CMV-seronegative. The sample comprised PBMCs. The chain carries TRBV5-1 and TRBJ2-7; 9 positions match TRBD2. This CDR3 is CASSLALAGQTENEQYF. CDR3 nucleotide sequence: TGCGCCAGCAGCTTGGCACTAGCGGGCCAGACCGAGAACGAGCAGTACTTC.